The clone carrying this T cell receptor beta chain occurred many times. The target antigen is unknown. Using its own MiXCR run on the 5' RACE reads, TCRdb lists one record per CDR3 protein. This table holds fewer than 550,000 distinct CDR3 sequences, roughly an eighth found once. V shed 1 base and J 4 bases; nucleotides not matched to a gene: 3. This CDR3 is built from 15 residues. Germline CDR1 is WNHNN and CDR2 is SYGVQD (reference sequence). The sample comes from a study of identical twins. The study, taken as a whole, reports: Beta out-of-frame sequences showed weaker excess twin sharing.

These records were also assigned to another study, of yellow fever vaccine responses in identical twins. That source notes: Twins' vaccine T cell response reportedly gave the appearance of partial convergence and partial personalization.

Sequencing was done on a sample of CD4+ T cells sorted from blood. This clonotype was obtained from a young woman in good health. V is TRBV10-1 and J is TRBJ2-3; 9 nucleotides match TRBD2. CDR3 residues: CASSEWRGGPDTQYF. DNA of the CDR3: TGCGCCAGCAGTGAGTGGCGGGGGGGCCCAGATACGCAGTATTTT.